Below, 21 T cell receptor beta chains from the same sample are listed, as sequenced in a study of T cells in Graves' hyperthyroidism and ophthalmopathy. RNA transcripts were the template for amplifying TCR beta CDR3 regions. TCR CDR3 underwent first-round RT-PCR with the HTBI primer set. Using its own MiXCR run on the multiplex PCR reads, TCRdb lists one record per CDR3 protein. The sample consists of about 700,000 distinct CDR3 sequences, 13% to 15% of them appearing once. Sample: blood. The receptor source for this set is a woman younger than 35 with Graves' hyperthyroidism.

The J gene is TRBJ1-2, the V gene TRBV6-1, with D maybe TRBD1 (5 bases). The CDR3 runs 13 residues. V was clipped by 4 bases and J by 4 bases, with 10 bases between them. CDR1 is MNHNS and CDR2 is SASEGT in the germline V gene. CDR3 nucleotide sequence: TGTGCCAGCAGTGCGACAGTTGCCTATGGCTACACCTTC. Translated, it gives CASSATVAYGYTF.

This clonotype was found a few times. The DNA of the CDR3 is TGCAGTGCTGGGCGGCCGGGGCGAAGGGAAAACACCATATATTTT. Translation: CSAGRPGRRENTIYF. This chain connects TRBV20-1 to TRBJ1-3; maybe TRBD1 (5 bases). With 5 bases removed from V and 6 bases from J, the gap between germline ends came to 20 bases. Germline V CDR1 and CDR2: DFQATT, SNEGSKA (reference sequence). The CDR3 is 15 amino acids.

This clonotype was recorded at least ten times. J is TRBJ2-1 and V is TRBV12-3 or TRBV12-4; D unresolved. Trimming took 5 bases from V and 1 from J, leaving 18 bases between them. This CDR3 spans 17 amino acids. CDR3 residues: CASSPEGLEPSYNEQFF. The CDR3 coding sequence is TGTGCCAGCAGTCCCGAAGGTTTGGAGCCGTCCTACAATGAGCAGTTCTTC.

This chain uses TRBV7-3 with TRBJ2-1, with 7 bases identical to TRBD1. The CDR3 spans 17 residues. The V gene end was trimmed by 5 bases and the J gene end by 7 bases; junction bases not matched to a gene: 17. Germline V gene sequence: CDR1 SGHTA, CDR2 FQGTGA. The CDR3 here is CASSARRETGNMNEQFF. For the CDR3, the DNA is TGTGCCAGCAGCGCACGGCGTGAGACAGGGAATATGAATGAGCAGTTCTTC.

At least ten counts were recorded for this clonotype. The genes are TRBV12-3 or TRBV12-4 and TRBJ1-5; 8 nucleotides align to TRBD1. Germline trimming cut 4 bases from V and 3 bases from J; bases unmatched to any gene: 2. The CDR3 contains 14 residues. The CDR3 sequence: CASSWTGNNQPQHF. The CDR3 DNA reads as TGTGCCAGCAGTTGGACAGGGAACAATCAGCCCCAGCATTTT.

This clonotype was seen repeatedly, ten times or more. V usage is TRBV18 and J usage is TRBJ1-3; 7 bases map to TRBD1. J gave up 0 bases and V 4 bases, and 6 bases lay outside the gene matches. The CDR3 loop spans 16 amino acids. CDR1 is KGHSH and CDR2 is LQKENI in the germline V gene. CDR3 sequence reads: CASSLRTGSSGNTIYF. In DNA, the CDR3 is TGTGCCAGCTCACTCCGGACAGGTAGCTCTGGAAACACCATATATTTT.

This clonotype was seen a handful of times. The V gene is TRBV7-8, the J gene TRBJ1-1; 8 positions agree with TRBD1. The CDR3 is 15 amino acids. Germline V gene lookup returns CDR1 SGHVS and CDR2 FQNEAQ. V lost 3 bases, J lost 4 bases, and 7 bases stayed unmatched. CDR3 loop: CASSFGTGTRTEAFF. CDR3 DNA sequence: TGTGCCAGCAGCTTCGGGACAGGAACGCGCACTGAAGCTTTCTTT.

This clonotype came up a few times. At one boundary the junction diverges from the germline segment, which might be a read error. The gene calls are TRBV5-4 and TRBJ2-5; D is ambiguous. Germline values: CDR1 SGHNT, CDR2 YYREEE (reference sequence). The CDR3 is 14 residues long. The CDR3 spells CTSSRPAIQETQYF. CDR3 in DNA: TGTACCAGCAGCAGGCCGGCGATCCAAGAGACCCAGTACTTC.

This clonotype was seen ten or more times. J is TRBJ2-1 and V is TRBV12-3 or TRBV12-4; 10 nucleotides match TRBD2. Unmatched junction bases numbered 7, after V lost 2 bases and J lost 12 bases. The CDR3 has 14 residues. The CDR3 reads CASSLMASGRLQFF. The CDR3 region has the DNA TGTGCCAGCAGTTTAATGGCTAGCGGGAGATTGCAGTTCTTC.

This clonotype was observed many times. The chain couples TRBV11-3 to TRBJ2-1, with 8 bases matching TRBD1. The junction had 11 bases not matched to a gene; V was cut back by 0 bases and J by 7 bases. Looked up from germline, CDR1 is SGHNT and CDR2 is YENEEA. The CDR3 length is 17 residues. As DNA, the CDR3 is TGTGCCAGCAGCTTAGAGGTCTCAGGGGGCGCGAGGAATGAGCAGTTCTTC. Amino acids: CASSLEVSGGARNEQFF.

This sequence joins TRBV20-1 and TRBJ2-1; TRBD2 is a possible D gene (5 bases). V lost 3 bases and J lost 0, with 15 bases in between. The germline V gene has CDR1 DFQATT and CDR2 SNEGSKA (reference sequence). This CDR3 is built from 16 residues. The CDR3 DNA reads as TGCAGTGCTAGCGGAGCCGCTGGGAGCTCCTACAATGAGCAGTTCTTC. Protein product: CSASGAAGSSYNEQFF.

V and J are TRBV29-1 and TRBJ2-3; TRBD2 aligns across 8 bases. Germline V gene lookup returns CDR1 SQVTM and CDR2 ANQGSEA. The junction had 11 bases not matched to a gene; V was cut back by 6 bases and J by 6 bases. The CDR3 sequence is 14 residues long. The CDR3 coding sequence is TGCAGCGTCACCGGGACTAGGGATGGGGATACGCAGTATTTT. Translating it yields CSVTGTRDGDTQYF.

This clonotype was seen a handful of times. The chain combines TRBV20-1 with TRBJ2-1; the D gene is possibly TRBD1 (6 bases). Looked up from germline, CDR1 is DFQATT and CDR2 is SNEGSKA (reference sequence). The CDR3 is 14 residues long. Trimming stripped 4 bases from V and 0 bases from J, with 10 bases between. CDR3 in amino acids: CSATRGSSYNEQFF. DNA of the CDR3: TGCAGTGCTACCAGGGGAAGCTCCTACAATGAGCAGTTCTTC.

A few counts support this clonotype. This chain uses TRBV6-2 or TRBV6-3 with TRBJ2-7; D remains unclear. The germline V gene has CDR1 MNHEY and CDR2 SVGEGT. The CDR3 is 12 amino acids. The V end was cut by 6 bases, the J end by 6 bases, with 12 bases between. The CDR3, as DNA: TGTGCCAGCAGCCAATTTATCCGCGAGCAGTACTTC. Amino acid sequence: CASSQFIREQYF.

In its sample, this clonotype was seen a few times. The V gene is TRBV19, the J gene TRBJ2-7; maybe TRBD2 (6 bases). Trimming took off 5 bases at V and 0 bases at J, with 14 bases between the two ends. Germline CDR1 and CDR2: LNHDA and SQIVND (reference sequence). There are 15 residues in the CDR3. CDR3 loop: CASSASGLFSYEQYF. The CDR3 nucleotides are TGTGCCAGTAGTGCCTCGGGACTGTTCTCCTACGAGCAGTACTTC.

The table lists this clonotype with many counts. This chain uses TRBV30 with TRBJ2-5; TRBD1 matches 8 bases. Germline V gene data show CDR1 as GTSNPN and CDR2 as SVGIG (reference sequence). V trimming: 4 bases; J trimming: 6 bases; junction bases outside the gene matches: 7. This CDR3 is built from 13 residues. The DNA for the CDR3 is TGTGCCTGGACAGGGGGCGCGTTAAAGACCCAGTACTTC. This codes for CAWTGGALKTQYF.

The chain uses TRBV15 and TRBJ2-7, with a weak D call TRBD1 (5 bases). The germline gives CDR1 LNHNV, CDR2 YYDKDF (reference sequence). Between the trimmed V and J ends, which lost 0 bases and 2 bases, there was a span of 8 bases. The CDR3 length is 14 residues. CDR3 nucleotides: TGTGCCACCAGCAGAGAAAGGGGCCCCTACGAGCAGTACTTC. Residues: CATSRERGPYEQYF.

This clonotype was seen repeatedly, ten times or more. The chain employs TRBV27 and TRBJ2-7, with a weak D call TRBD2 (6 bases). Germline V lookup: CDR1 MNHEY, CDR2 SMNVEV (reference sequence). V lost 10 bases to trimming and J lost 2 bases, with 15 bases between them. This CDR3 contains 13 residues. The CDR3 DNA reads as TGTGCCACCCGACTAGGACGAGCCTACGAGCAGTACTTC. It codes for CATRLGRAYEQYF.

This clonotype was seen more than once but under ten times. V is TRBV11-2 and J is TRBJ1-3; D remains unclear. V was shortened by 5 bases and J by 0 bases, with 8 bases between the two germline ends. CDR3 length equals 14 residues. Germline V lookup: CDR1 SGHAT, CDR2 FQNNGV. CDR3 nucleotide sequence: TGTGCCAGCAGCCCGGACCCCTCTGGAAACACCATATATTTT. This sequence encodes CASSPDPSGNTIYF.

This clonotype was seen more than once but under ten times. CDR3 residues: CASSYSVLKAETQYF. As DNA, the CDR3 is TGTGCCAGCAGTTATTCGGTCCTCAAAGCGGAGACCCAGTACTTC. The genes are TRBV6-6 and TRBJ2-5; D call uncertain. The CDR3 is 15 amino acids. CDR1 and CDR2 (germline): MNHNY, SVGAGI (reference sequence). Deletions cut 3 bases from V and 5 bases from J, with 16 bases between.

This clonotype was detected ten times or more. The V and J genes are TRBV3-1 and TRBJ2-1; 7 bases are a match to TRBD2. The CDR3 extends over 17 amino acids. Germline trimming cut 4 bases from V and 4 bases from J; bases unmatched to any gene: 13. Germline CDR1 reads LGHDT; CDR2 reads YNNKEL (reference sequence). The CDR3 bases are TGTGCCAGCAGCCCCCGACTAGCCCTACCCCTTTACAATGAGCAGTTCTTC. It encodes CASSPRLALPLYNEQFF.